Sequencing of this T cell receptor beta chain was carried out in a study of shared clonotypes between healthy human individuals. In germline, CDR1 is SGDLS, CDR2 YYNGEE. The V end was cut by 3 bases, the J end by 7 bases, with 7 bases between. This CDR3 has 12 residues. This clone was detected only a few times. The method was immunoSEQ multiplex PCR; TCRdb's version includes in-frame clones alone and lacks a portion of them. The sample has nearly 2 million clones, less than 95% seen once; the top ten hold 0.95% to 1.5%. CD8 cells classed as naive were CD45RO-negative and positively selected for CCR7, excluding terminally differentiated effector memory CD45RA+ cells.

The chain combines TRBV9 with TRBJ2-2; D is perhaps TRBD2 (5 bases). This receptor was identified in a young man in good health. The material sequenced was naive CD8+ T cells sorted from blood. CDR3 region: CASSARDGELFF. The CDR3 DNA reads as TGTGCCAGCAGCGCCCGGGACGGGGAGCTGTTTTTT.